Shown below are 26 T cell receptor beta chains from a single sample sequenced in a study of T cell changes during pregnancy in multiple sclerosis. The repertoire was sequenced with immunoSEQ multiplex PCR; TCRdb's copy has only in-frame clones and lacks some. The repertoire holds over 85,000 clones, with under 95% as singletons. Here the sequenced sample was peripheral blood, taken in the first trimester of pregnancy. These receptors were obtained from a female donor in good health, enrolled as a control in a pregnancy study.

The CDR3 here is CASSLSGGAFYNEQFF. In DNA, the CDR3 is TGTGCCAGCAGCCTCTCCGGAGGGGCATTCTACAATGAGCAGTTCTTC. The V and J genes are TRBV5-4 and TRBJ2-1, with D possibly being TRBD2 (6 bases). This CDR3 region has 16 residues. The V end lost 4 bases, the J end lost 3 bases, and 17 bases lay between the germline ends. Per the germline V gene, CDR1 is SGHNT and CDR2 is YYREEE (reference sequence).

The chain links TRBV5-1 to TRBJ1-4; 9 bases are a match to TRBD1. This CDR3 contains 15 residues. J was trimmed by 5 bases and V by 10 bases; bases with no gene match: 12. Germline V gives CDR1 SGHRS, CDR2 YFSETQ. The chain's CDR3 is CAGRTGAALNEKLFF. The CDR3 region has the DNA TGCGCCGGCCGGACAGGGGCCGCCCTCAATGAAAAACTGTTTTTT.

V usage is TRBV5-8 and J usage is TRBJ1-1, with a weak D call TRBD1 (6 bases). CDR1 is SGHTS, CDR2 YDEGEE, per germline. V lost 6 bases to trimming and J lost 11 bases, with 14 bases between them. The length of the CDR3 is 11 residues. CDR3 in amino acids: CASNRANVAFF. CDR3 DNA: TGTGCCAGCAACAGGGCCAATGTGGCTTTCTTT. The variable domain in full, with the rest retrieved from reference TRBV5-8 and TRBJ1-1, is EAGVTQSPTHLIKTRGQQATLRCSPISGHTSVYWYQQALGLGLQFLLWYDEGEERNRGNFPPRFSGRQFPNYSSELNVNALELEDSALYLCASNRANVAFFGQGTRLTVV.

CDR3 region: CASSLTGTRKETQYF. In DNA, the CDR3 is TGTGCCAGCAGCTTAACCGGGACTAGGAAAGAGACCCAGTACTTC. The chain combines TRBV7-3 with TRBJ2-5, with 8 bases that match TRBD2. V shed 0 bases and J 3 bases; nucleotides not matched to a gene: 3. The CDR3 loop spans 15 amino acids. The germline V gene encodes CDR1 SGHTA and CDR2 FQGTGA. Together with reference TRBV7-3 and TRBJ2-5, the CDR3 gives the full variable domain: GAGVSQTPSNKVTEKGKYVELRCDPISGHTALYWYRQSLGQGPEFLIYFQGTGAADDSGLPNDRFFAVRPEGSVSTLKIQRTERGDSAVYLCASSLTGTRKETQYFGPGTRLLVL.

This rearrangement joins TRBV30 to TRBJ1-1, with 8 bases matching TRBD1. J lost 4 bases, V lost 1 base, and 2 bases had no gene match. Germline V gene lookup returns CDR1 GTSNPN and CDR2 SVGIG (reference sequence). The CDR3 loop spans 13 amino acids. The CDR3 here is CAWSDRGGTEAFF. In DNA form, the CDR3 reads TGTGCCTGGAGTGACAGGGGGGGCACTGAAGCTTTCTTT.

The gene calls are TRBV5-1 and TRBJ2-5; 7 bases are shared with TRBD2. The CDR3 runs 12 residues. Germline-derived CDR1 and CDR2 are SGHRS and YFSETQ. The trim removed 2 bases at V and 5 bases at J, leaving 0 bases unmatched. Written as DNA, the CDR3 is TGCGCCAGCAGCTTCGGGGGGGAGACCCAGTACTTC. This translates into CASSFGGETQYF. Full variable domain (remainder filled in from reference TRBV5-1 and TRBJ2-5): KAGVTQTPRYLIKTRGQQVTLSCSPISGHRSVSWYQQTPGQGLQFLFEYFSETQRNKGNFPGRFSGRQFSNSRSEMNVSTLELGDSALYLCASSFGGETQYFGPGTRLLVL.

The chain has TRBV12-2 and TRBJ1-5. TRBV12-2 is classified as a pseudogene. The CDR3 contains 16 residues. This CDR3 reads CASPIMSITSNQPQHF. The CDR3 DNA sequence: TGTGCAAGTCCCATTATGAGCATCACGAGCAATCAGCCCCAGCATTTT.

The chain links TRBV27 to TRBJ2-5; TRBD1 might be the D (5 bases). CDR3 size: 15 residues. Trimming pared 6 bases from V and 0 bases from J, leaving 14 bases between. The germline CDR1 and CDR2 sequences are MNHEY and SMNVEV (reference sequence). The CDR3 is CASSRYSGNQETQYF. DNA of the CDR3: TGTGCCAGCAGCCGCTACTCAGGGAACCAAGAGACCCAGTACTTC.

This sequence joins TRBV19 and TRBJ1-5, with no clear D. Between the trimmed V and J ends, which lost 6 bases and 6 bases, there was a span of 12 bases. Germline CDR1 reads LNHDA; CDR2 reads SQIVND (reference sequence). This CDR3 has 13 residues. As DNA, the CDR3 is TGTGCCAGTAGGCGAGATACCGGTCAGCCCCAGCATTTT. It translates to CASRRDTGQPQHF. Using reference TRBV19 and TRBJ1-5 for the parts outside the CDR3, the full variable domain is DGGITQSPKYLFRKEGQNVTLSCEQNLNHDAMYWYRQDPGQGLRLIYYSQIVNDFQKGDIAEGYSVSREKKESFPLTVTSAQKNPTAFYLCASRRDTGQPQHFGDGTRLSIL.

This clone has a handful of counts. The V and J genes are TRBV2 and TRBJ2-7; 9 nucleotides line up with TRBD1. V gave up 7 bases and J gave up 2 bases; unmatched junction bases: 12. This CDR3 is 16 amino acids long. Germline V lookup: CDR1 SNHLY, CDR2 FYNNEI. This chain's CDR3 is CASKTLAGQGPYEQYF. The CDR3 nucleotides read TGTGCCAGCAAAACCCTTGCGGGACAGGGTCCCTACGAGCAGTACTTC.

The J gene is TRBJ2-7, the V gene TRBV19, with 10 positions matching TRBD1. Germline CDR1 LNHDA, CDR2 SQIVND (reference sequence). This CDR3 is built from 12 residues. Trimming cost V 9 bases and J 3 bases; bases outside gene matches: 2. The CDR3 nucleotides are TGTGCCAGGGACAGGGGGAACTACGAGCAGTACTTC. This translates into CARDRGNYEQYF.

The J gene is TRBJ2-3, the V gene TRBV15; possibly TRBD2 for D (5 bases). The CDR3 length is 13 residues. V dropped 4 bases and J dropped 5 bases, with 10 bases sitting between them. Germline CDR1 and CDR2: LNHNV and YYDKDF (reference sequence). CDR3 in amino acids: CATSKRGGDTQYF. The CDR3 DNA reads TGTGCCACCAGCAAAAGAGGAGGAGATACGCAGTATTTT. The whole variable domain, filled in from reference TRBV15 and TRBJ2-3, reads DAMVIQNPRYQVTQFGKPVTLSCSQTLNHNVMYWYQQKSSQAPKLLFHYYDKDFNNEADTPDNFQSRRPNTSFCFLDIRSPGLGDTAMYLCATSKRGGDTQYFGPGTRLTVL.

The chain combines TRBV4-1 with TRBJ2-5; D is possibly TRBD1 (5 bases). V gave up 0 bases and J gave up 3 bases, with 17 bases separating them. Germline-derived CDR1 and CDR2 are MGHRA and YSYEKL. The CDR3 extends over 17 amino acids. In DNA form, the CDR3 reads TGCGCCAGCAGCCAAGATGGTGGGGCCCGAAGTAAAGAGACCCAGTACTTC. This encodes CASSQDGGARSKETQYF.

The chain links TRBV6-1 to TRBJ1-2; 7 bases line up with TRBD1. The V gene end was trimmed by 7 bases and the J gene end by 8 bases; junction bases not matched to a gene: 16. CDR3 length equals 15 residues. CDR1 is MNHNS, CDR2 SASEGT, per germline. This chain's CDR3 is CASNPGLDRAKGYTF. The CDR3 DNA reads as TGTGCCAGCAACCCGGGACTCGACAGGGCGAAGGGCTACACCTTC.

This chain connects TRBV4-3 to TRBJ2-7; perhaps TRBD1 as D (6 bases). The V gene lost 4 bases and the J gene lost 3 bases, with 16 bases spanning the gap. Germline-derived CDR1 and CDR2 are LGHNA and YSLEER. The CDR3 runs to 15 residues. Written as DNA, the CDR3 is TGCGCCAGCAGCCGCCAACAGGGTTCCCACTACGAGCAGTACTTC. Its protein is CASSRQQGSHYEQYF.

CDR3 sequence: CASSQDRAGANYGYTF. CDR3 in DNA: TGCGCCAGCAGCCAAGATCGAGCCGGAGCAAACTATGGCTACACCTTC. The chain couples TRBV4-3 to TRBJ1-2; D is unclear. Per germline, CDR1 LGHNA and CDR2 YSLEER. V lost 0 bases to trimming and J lost 2 bases, with 13 bases between them. The length of the CDR3 is 16 residues.

About this clone: This same CDR3 is encoded by further DNA sequences in the sample. This rearrangement joins TRBV27 to TRBJ1-1; a possible D gene is TRBD1 (5 bases). The CDR3 has 14 residues. The germline V gene encodes CDR1 MNHEY and CDR2 SMNVEV (reference sequence). The V end lost 4 bases, the J end lost 0 bases, and 9 bases lay between the germline ends. DNA for the CDR3: TGTGCCAGCAGTTCGGGACTCCTGAACACTGAAGCTTTCTTT. Translation gives CASSSGLLNTEAFF.

The chain carries TRBV5-1 and TRBJ2-2; D unresolved. Germline V gene lookup returns CDR1 SGHRS and CDR2 YFSETQ. The CDR3 contains 15 residues. The V end was cut by 1 base, the J end by 5 bases, with 12 bases between. The CDR3 loop reads CASSLIELSTGELFF. In DNA form, the CDR3 reads TGCGCCAGCAGCTTGATTGAGCTCTCGACCGGGGAGCTGTTTTTT.

The rearrangement uses TRBV10-3 and TRBJ2-5, with D perhaps TRBD2 (6 bases). The CDR3 covers 15 residues. V was clipped by 0 bases and J by 3 bases, with 11 bases between them. CDR1 and CDR2 from the germline V gene are ENHRY and SYGVKD. The CDR3 is CAISESSSGKETQYF. The CDR3, as DNA: TGTGCCATCAGTGAGTCGAGTAGCGGAAAAGAGACCCAGTACTTC.

This clone was counted once. The chain combines TRBV4-2 with TRBJ1-3; D ambiguous. Germline V gene data show CDR1 as LGHNA and CDR2 as YNFKEQ. This CDR3 is 15 amino acids long. The V end was cut by 4 bases, the J end by 4 bases, with 14 bases between. CDR3 DNA: TGTGCCAGCAGCCCAAAGACAACTCCCGGAAACACCATATATTTT. It codes for CASSPKTTPGNTIYF.

The chain has TRBV13 and TRBJ1-6; 9 bases match TRBD1. The germline gives CDR1 PRHDT, CDR2 FYEKMQ (reference sequence). The V segment lost 5 bases and the J segment 8 bases; nucleotides outside the gene matches: 1. CDR3 size: 13 residues. CDR3 amino acids: CASSRDRDSPLHF. DNA for the CDR3: TGTGCCAGCAGCCGGGACAGGGATTCACCCCTCCACTTT. Complete variable domain (other parts from reference TRBV13 and TRBJ1-6): AAGVIQSPRHLIKEKRETATLKCYPIPRHDTVYWYQQGPGQDPQFLISFYEKMQSDKGSIPDRFSAQQFSDYHSELNMSSLELGDSALYFCASSRDRDSPLHFGNGTRLTVT.

The rearrangement joins TRBV9 to TRBJ1-2; D uncertain. The V and J ends lost 2 bases and 0 bases respectively, with 14 bases between them. The CDR3 is 16 amino acids. CDR1 SGDLS and CDR2 YYNGEE come from the germline V gene. In nucleotides, the CDR3 is TGTGCCAGCAGCGTTACATTTAGTCAGGCTAACTATGGCTACACCTTC. Amino acid sequence: CASSVTFSQANYGYTF.

The chain links TRBV7-6 to TRBJ2-2, with 7 bases that match TRBD1. CDR3 length equals 17 residues. Trimming at V came to 6 bases and at J to 5 bases, leaving 15 bases not matched to a gene. Per the germline V gene, CDR1 is SGHVS and CDR2 is FNYEAQ. CDR3 region: CASRGLRGPSGTGELFF. The CDR3 DNA reads as TGTGCCAGCAGGGGGTTGAGGGGGCCTAGTGGTACCGGGGAGCTGTTTTTT.

This chain joins TRBV12-5 and TRBJ2-5; the match to TRBD1 covers 9 bases. This CDR3 has 16 amino acids. The ends lost 0 bases at V and 1 base at J; junction bases unmatched: 3. The germline CDR1 and CDR2 sequences are LGHNT and FRNRAP. CDR3 in amino acids: CASGLVRGQGQETQYF. Written as DNA, the CDR3 is TGTGCTAGTGGTTTGGTACGGGGACAGGGCCAAGAGACCCAGTACTTC. Based on the CDR3 plus reference TRBV12-5 and TRBJ2-5, the full variable domain is DARVTQTPRHKVTEMGQEVTMRCQPILGHNTVFWYRQTMMQGLELLAYFRNRAPLDDSGMPKDRFSAEMPDATLATLKIQPSEPRDSAVYFCASGLVRGQGQETQYFGPGTRLLVL.

The J gene is TRBJ1-2, the V gene TRBV5-4; 9 positions agree with TRBD1. Trimming removed 3 bases from V and 7 bases from J; junction bases left unmatched: 10. This CDR3 comprises 15 residues. From germline, CDR1 is SGHNT and CDR2 YYREEE (reference sequence). CDR3 residues: CASSSPTGTGFGYTF. The CDR3, as DNA: TGTGCCAGCAGCTCTCCAACCGGGACAGGGTTTGGCTACACCTTC.

This clone was counted only a few times. The chain joins TRBV12-5 to TRBJ1-1; D uncertain. This CDR3 region has 15 residues. Germline V gene lookup returns CDR1 LGHNT and CDR2 FRNRAP. Trimming shortened V by 0 bases and J by 3 bases, and 11 bases separated the two germline ends. The CDR3 DNA reads TGTGCTAGTGGTTTGGTACAAGTTTATCACACTGAAGCTTTCTTT. Translated, it gives CASGLVQVYHTEAFF.